The 15 T cell receptor beta chains listed next were all sequenced from one sample in a study of T cell changes during pregnancy in multiple sclerosis. This table comes from immunoSEQ multiplex PCR, and its TCRdb copy is limited to in-frame clones, with some not included. Here the sample spans 100,000 or so clones, roughly nine tenths being singletons. Sequenced material: peripheral blood, taken in the second trimester of pregnancy. The origin of the receptors is a female donor with multiple sclerosis, enrolled in a pregnancy study.

The V gene is TRBV5-5, the J gene TRBJ2-1, with a weak D call TRBD1 (5 bases). CDR1 SGHKS and CDR2 YYEKEE come from the germline V gene (reference sequence). V dropped 0 bases and J dropped 4 bases, with 11 bases sitting between them. This CDR3 region has 15 residues. Here the CDR3 reads CASSLDRIVYNEQFF. The DNA for the CDR3 is TGTGCCAGCAGCTTGGACAGGATCGTTTACAATGAGCAGTTCTTC.

The rearrangement uses TRBV14 and TRBJ2-7, with D uncertain. The CDR3 spans 13 residues. Trimming removed 1 base at V and 4 bases at J, with 8 bases between. Germline V gene data show CDR1 as SGHDN and CDR2 as FVKESK. Here the CDR3 reads CASSQGLRYEQYF. The CDR3 DNA reads as TGTGCCAGCAGCCAAGGACTGCGGTACGAGCAGTACTTC.

This clone was counted only a few times. The chain couples TRBV29-1 to TRBJ1-1; D is perhaps TRBD1 (5 bases). The length of the CDR3 is 13 residues. Trimming pared 5 bases from V and 0 bases from J, leaving 10 bases between. CDR1 and CDR2 from the germline V gene are SQVTM and ANQGSEA. The chain's CDR3 is CSVSDILNTEAFF. The CDR3, as DNA: TGCAGCGTTTCGGACATCCTGAACACTGAAGCTTTCTTT. Full variable domain (remainder filled in from reference TRBV29-1 and TRBJ1-1): SAVISQKPSRDICQRGTSLTIQCQVDSQVTMMFWYRQQPGQSLTLIATANQGSEATYESGFVIDKFPISRPNLTFSTLTVSNMSPEDSSIYLCSVSDILNTEAFFGQGTRLTVV.

This clone was counted only a few times. The rearrangement uses TRBV5-1 and TRBJ1-5; D is undetermined. This CDR3 is 13 amino acids long. CDR1 and CDR2 (germline): SGHRS, YFSETQ. V lost 0 bases and J 4 bases, leaving 5 bases between the germline ends. The CDR3 nucleotides are TGCGCCAGCAGCTTGGACAGAAATCAGCCCCAGCATTTT. As protein: CASSLDRNQPQHF.

The chain employs TRBV7-3 and TRBJ2-1; the match to TRBD1 covers 8 bases. V lost 2 bases and J lost 2; bases outside the gene matches: 8. The germline CDR1 and CDR2 sequences are SGHTA and FQGTGA. CDR3 size: 17 residues. CDR3 protein: CASSLAPTGATYNEQFF. CDR3 in DNA: TGTGCCAGCAGCTTAGCCCCGACAGGGGCAACCTACAATGAGCAGTTCTTC.

This chain links TRBV4-1 with TRBJ2-1, with a weak D call TRBD1 (7 bases). The CDR3 extends over 16 amino acids. Germline V gives CDR1 MGHRA, CDR2 YSYEKL. Trimming removed 2 bases from V and 6 bases from J, with 17 bases in between. CDR3: CASSQYISEGANEQFF. The CDR3 DNA reads TGCGCCAGCAGCCAATATATTTCGGAGGGGGCCAATGAGCAGTTCTTC.

This chain connects TRBV6-1 to TRBJ2-1, with a possible D match to TRBD2 (6 bases). Germline V gives CDR1 MNHNS, CDR2 SASEGT. V was shortened by 7 bases and J by 0 bases, with 10 bases between the two germline ends. The CDR3 spans 14 residues. As DNA, the CDR3 is TGTGCCAGCAAGTTGGGGGGCTCCTACAATGAGCAGTTCTTC. Protein sequence: CASKLGGSYNEQFF.

The chain links TRBV6-1 to TRBJ1-5; TRBD1 is a possible D gene (5 bases). This CDR3 has 14 residues. The V gene lost 4 bases and the J gene lost 0 bases, with 7 bases spanning the gap. Germline loops: CDR1 MNHNS, CDR2 SASEGT. CDR3 sequence reads: CASSGQLSNQPQHF. Here the CDR3 DNA reads TGTGCCAGCAGTGGACAGCTTAGCAATCAGCCCCAGCATTTT.

The chain joins TRBV28 to TRBJ1-1, with TRBD1 as a possible D gene (6 bases). CDR3 length equals 14 residues. Germline V CDR1 and CDR2: MDHEN, SYDVKM. V gave up 5 bases and J gave up 0 bases, with 10 bases separating them. The CDR3: CASSTTGMNTEAFF. CDR3 DNA: TGTGCCAGCAGTACAACAGGGATGAACACTGAAGCTTTCTTT.

The CDR3 sequence is CASRGQSTSYEQYF. CDR3 sequence (DNA): TGCGCCAGCAGGGGGCAAAGTACCTCCTACGAGCAGTACTTC. This sequence joins TRBV10-2 and TRBJ2-7, with D possibly TRBD1 on 5 matching bases. Deletions cut 6 bases from V and 0 bases from J, with 12 bases between. The germline V gene has CDR1 WSHSY and CDR2 SAAADI. The CDR3 has 14 amino acids.

J is TRBJ1-3 and V is TRBV9; 7 nucleotides match TRBD1. Per the germline V gene, CDR1 is SGDLS and CDR2 is YYNGEE. V gave up 3 bases and J gave up 0 bases; unmatched junction bases: 3. The CDR3 consists of 15 residues. The chain's CDR3 is CASSAGQFSGNTIYF. The DNA for the CDR3 is TGTGCCAGCAGCGCGGGACAGTTCTCTGGAAACACCATATATTTT.

The genes are TRBV7-8 and TRBJ2-7, with no clear D. Per the germline V gene, CDR1 is SGHVS and CDR2 is FQNEAQ. The germline V and J ends were trimmed by 2 bases and 0 bases, with 11 bases remaining between them. This CDR3 has 15 amino acids. CDR3 residues: CASSLTRITSYEQYF. The DNA of the CDR3 is TGTGCCAGCAGCTTAACGCGGATTACCTCCTACGAGCAGTACTTC.

This sequence joins TRBV5-1 and TRBJ1-2; D gene uncertain. V was pared by 0 bases and J by 0 bases, with 9 bases between. The CDR3 covers 15 residues. Germline loops: CDR1 SGHRS, CDR2 YFSETQ. The CDR3 loop reads CASSLAQATNYGYTF. The CDR3, as DNA: TGCGCCAGCAGCTTGGCCCAGGCAACTAACTATGGCTACACCTTC.

This clone came up once. The V call is TRBV6-1, the J call TRBJ1-1; a possible D gene is TRBD1 (5 bases). V was pared by 6 bases and J by 7 bases, with 12 bases between. The germline gives CDR1 MNHNS, CDR2 SASEGT. This CDR3 has 12 amino acids. The DNA for the CDR3 is TGTGCCAGCAGCGTAGCCCAGGGTGAAGCTTTCTTT. Residues: CASSVAQGEAFF.

The genes are TRBV27 and TRBJ1-1, with 12 bases fitting TRBD1. The germline CDR1 and CDR2 sequences are MNHEY and SMNVEV (reference sequence). CDR3 length equals 19 residues. V was pared by 5 bases and J by 3 bases, with 16 bases of the junction left unmatched. CDR3 loop: CASSPNFGTGGEKHTEAFF. CDR3 DNA: TGTGCCAGCAGTCCAAACTTCGGGACAGGGGGCGAGAAACACACTGAAGCTTTCTTT.